This T cell receptor beta chain was captured in a study of T cell responses to AZD1222 COVID-19 vaccine. Study-level findings and limits: Rises in breadth and depth of Spike-specific TCRs came after two AZD1222 doses. The peak T cell response came first, and repertoires were sampled only after it.

Repertoires were generated with immunoSEQ multiplex PCR, while TCRdb's copy carries only in-frame clones and drops some. The table lists 30,000 to 35,000 clones, approximately 93% of them singletons. On this clone itself: Its antigen is not known.

Germline assignment: CDR1 SGHDT and CDR2 YYEEEE. This CDR3 spans 14 amino acids. V shed 0 bases and J shed 8 bases, with 14 bases lying between them. The clonotype comes from an adult in good health. The sequences come from peripheral blood, collected on day 0 of AZD1222 vaccination. This chain joins TRBV5-6 and TRBJ1-2, with TRBD1 as a possible D gene (5 bases). The CDR3 reads CASSLADRPSGYTF. In nucleotides, the CDR3 is TGTGCCAGCAGCTTGGCTGACAGACCGAGCGGCTACACCTTC.